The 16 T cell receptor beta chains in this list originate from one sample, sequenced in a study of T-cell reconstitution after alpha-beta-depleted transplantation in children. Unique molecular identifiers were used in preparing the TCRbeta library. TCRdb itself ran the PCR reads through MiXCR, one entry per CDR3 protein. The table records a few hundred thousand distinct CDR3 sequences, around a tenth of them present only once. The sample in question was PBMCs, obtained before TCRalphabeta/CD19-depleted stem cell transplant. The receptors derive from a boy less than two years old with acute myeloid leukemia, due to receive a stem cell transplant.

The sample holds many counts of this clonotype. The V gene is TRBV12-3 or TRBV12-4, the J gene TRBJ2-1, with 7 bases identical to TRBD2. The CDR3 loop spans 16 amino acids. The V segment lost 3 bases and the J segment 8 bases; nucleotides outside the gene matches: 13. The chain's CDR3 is CASSFSGGGRKDEQFF. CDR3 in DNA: TGTGCCAGCAGTTTTTCCGGTGGCGGGAGAAAGGATGAGCAGTTCTTC.

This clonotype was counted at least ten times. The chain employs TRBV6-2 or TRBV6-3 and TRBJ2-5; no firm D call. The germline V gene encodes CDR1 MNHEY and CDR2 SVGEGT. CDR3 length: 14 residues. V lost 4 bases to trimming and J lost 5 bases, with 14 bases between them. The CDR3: CASSFEALEETQYF. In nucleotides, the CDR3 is TGTGCCAGCAGTTTCGAAGCCTTAGAGGAGACCCAGTACTTC.

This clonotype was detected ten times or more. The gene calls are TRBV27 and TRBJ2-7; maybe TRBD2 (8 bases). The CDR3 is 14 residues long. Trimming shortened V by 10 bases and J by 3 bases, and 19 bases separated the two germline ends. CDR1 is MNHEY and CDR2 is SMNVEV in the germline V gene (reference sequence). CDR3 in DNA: TGTGCCACCTCAGGGGGACTAGAAGGCTACGAGCAGTACTTC. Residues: CATSGGLEGYEQYF.

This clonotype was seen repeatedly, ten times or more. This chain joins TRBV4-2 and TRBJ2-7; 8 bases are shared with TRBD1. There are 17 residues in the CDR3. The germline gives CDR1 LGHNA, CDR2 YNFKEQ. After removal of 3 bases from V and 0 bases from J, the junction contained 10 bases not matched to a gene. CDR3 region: CASSQFRGQALSYEQYF. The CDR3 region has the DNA TGTGCCAGCAGCCAGTTCAGGGGACAGGCCCTCTCCTACGAGCAGTACTTC.

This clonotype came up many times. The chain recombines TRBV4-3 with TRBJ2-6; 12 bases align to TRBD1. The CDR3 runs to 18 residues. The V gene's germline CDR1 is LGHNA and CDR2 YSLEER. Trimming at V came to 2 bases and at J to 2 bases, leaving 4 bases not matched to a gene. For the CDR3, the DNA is TGCGCCAGCAGCCAACGGGACAGGGGGCTTCCTGGGGCCAACGTCCTGACTTTC. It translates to CASSQRDRGLPGANVLTF.

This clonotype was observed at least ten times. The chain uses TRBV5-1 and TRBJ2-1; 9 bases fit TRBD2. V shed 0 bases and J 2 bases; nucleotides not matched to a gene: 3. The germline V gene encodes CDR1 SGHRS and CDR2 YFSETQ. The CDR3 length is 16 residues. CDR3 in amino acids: CASSLVSGRTYNEQFF. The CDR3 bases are TGCGCCAGCAGCTTGGTTAGCGGGAGAACCTACAATGAGCAGTTCTTC.

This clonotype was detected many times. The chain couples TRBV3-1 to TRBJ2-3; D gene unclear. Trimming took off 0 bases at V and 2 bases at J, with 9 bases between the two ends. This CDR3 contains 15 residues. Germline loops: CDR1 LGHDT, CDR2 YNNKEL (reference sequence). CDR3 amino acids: CASSQDPGPTDTQYF. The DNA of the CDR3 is TGTGCCAGCAGCCAAGATCCTGGCCCCACAGATACGCAGTATTTT.

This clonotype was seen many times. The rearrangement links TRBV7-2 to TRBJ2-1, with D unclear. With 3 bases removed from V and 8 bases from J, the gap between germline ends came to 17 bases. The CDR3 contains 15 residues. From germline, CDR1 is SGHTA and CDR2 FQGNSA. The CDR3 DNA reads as TGTGCCAGCAGCTTCATTTCCTCTTCATTCGATGAGCAGTTCTTC. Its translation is CASSFISSSFDEQFF. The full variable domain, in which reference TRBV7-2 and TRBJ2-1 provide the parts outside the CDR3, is GAGVSQSPSNKVTEKGKDVELRCDPISGHTALYWYRQSLGQGLEFLIYFQGNSAPDKSGLPSDRFSAERTGGSVSTLTIQRTQQEDSAVYLCASSFISSSFDEQFFGPGTRLTVL.

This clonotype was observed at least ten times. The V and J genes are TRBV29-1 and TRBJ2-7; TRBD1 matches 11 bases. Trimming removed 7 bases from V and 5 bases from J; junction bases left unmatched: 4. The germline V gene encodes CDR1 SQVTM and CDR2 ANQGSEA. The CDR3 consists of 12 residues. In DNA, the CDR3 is TGCAGCGGGGGACAGGGGGGAGACGAGCAGTACTTC. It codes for CSGGQGGDEQYF.

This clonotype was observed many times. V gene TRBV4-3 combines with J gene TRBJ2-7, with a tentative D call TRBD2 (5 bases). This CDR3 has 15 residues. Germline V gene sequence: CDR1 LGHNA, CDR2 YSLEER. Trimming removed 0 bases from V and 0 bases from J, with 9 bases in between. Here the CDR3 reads CASSQERVLSYEQYF. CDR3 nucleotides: TGCGCCAGCAGCCAAGAGAGGGTCCTCTCCTACGAGCAGTACTTC.

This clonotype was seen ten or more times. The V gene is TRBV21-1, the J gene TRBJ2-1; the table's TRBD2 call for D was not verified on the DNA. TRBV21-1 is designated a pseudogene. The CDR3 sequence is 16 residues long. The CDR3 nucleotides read TGTGCCAGCAGCAACACTAGCGGGGGAATCTACAATGAGCAGTTCTTC. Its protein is CASSNTSGGIYNEQFF.

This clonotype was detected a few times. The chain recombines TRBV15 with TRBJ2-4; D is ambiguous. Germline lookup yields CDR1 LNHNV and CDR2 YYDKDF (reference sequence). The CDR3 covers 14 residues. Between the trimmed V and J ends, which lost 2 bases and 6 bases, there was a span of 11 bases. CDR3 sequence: CATSRTDHPNIQYF. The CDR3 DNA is TGTGCCACCAGCAGAACGGACCACCCAAACATTCAGTACTTC.

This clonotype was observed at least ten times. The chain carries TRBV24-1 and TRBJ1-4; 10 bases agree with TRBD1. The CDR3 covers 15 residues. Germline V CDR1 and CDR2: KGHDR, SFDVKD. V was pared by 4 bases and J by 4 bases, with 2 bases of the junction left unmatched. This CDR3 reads CATSDGTGVNEKLFF. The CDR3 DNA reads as TGTGCCACCAGTGACGGGACAGGGGTTAATGAAAAACTGTTTTTT.

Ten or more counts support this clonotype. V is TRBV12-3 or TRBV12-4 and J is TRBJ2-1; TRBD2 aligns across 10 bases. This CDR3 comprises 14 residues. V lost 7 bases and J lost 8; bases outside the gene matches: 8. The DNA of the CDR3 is TGTGCCAGCACCCCTTTAGCGGGAGGTCATGAGCAGTTCTTC. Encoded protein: CASTPLAGGHEQFF.

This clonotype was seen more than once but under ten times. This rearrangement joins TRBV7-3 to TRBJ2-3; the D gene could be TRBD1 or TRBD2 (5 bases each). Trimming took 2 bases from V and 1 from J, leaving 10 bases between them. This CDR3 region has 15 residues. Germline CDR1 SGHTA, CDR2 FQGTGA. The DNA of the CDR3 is TGTGCCAGCAGCTTAGGACTGGGGGGCACAGATACGCAGTATTTT. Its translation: CASSLGLGGTDTQYF.

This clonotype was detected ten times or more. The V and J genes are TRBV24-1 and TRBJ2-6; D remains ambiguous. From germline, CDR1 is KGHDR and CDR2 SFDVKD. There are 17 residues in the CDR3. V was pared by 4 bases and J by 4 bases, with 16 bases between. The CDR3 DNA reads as TGTGCCACCAGTGAAGGGAAACGAGCTTCCGGGGCCAACGTCCTGACTTTC. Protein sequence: CATSEGKRASGANVLTF.